The 14 T cell receptor beta chains reported below all come from one sample, sequenced in a study of control samples from healthy donors and cancer patients. Assay used: immunoSEQ multiplex PCR; TCRdb lists only in-frame clones, some missing. The sample holds some 120,000 clones, roughly 92% seen once. Material for sequencing was blood. The receptors were sampled from a man aged 25-45 years in good health.

The rearrangement joins TRBV5-1 to TRBJ2-5; D possibly corresponds to TRBD2 (5 bases). Germline V gene data show CDR1 as SGHRS and CDR2 as YFSETQ. The CDR3 has 15 residues. Trimming shortened V by 7 bases and J by 1 base, and 17 bases separated the two germline ends. The CDR3 sequence is CASRRSGLLQETQYF. The DNA of the CDR3 is TGCGCCAGCCGGCGAAGTGGACTCCTCCAAGAGACCCAGTACTTC.

The chain employs TRBV19 and TRBJ1-1, with 7 nucleotides matching TRBD1. Trimming at V came to 5 bases and at J to 3 bases, leaving 9 bases not matched to a gene. Germline assignment: CDR1 LNHDA and CDR2 SQIVND (reference sequence). This CDR3 spans 15 amino acids. The CDR3, as DNA: TGTGCCAGTAGTGACCAGACAGGGAGGGACACTGAAGCTTTCTTT. It translates to CASSDQTGRDTEAFF.

The chain carries TRBV5-6 and TRBJ1-2; D is unclear. Looked up from germline, CDR1 is SGHDT and CDR2 is YYEEEE. CDR3 length: 13 amino acids. V was cut by 0 bases and J by 4 bases, with 7 bases left in between. DNA for the CDR3: TGTGCCAGCAGCTTGGACCCCTCCTATGGCTACACCTTC. Residues: CASSLDPSYGYTF.

The CDR3 DNA follows: TGTGCCAGTAGACTCGGTTTGGGAGACACCGGGGAGCTGTTTTTT. Its translation: CASRLGLGDTGELFF. The chain employs TRBV6-5 and TRBJ2-2; perhaps TRBD2 as D (5 bases). Deletions cut 9 bases from V and 3 bases from J, with 17 bases between. Germline assignment: CDR1 MNHEY and CDR2 SVGAGI. The CDR3 consists of 15 residues.

The genes are TRBV30 and TRBJ1-2, with 7 positions matching TRBD1. Germline V gene data show CDR1 as GTSNPN and CDR2 as SVGIG (reference sequence). The CDR3 extends over 13 amino acids. V dropped 1 base and J dropped 1; count of bases not matched to a gene: 0. The DNA for the CDR3 is TGTGCCTGGAGTGACAGGGGTAACTATGGCTACACCTTC. This codes for CAWSDRGNYGYTF.

V is TRBV27 and J is TRBJ1-5; 7 bases agree with TRBD1. V was clipped by 5 bases and J by 0 bases; unmatched bases: 4. Germline V CDR1 and CDR2: MNHEY, SMNVEV (reference sequence). CDR3 length equals 15 residues. The CDR3 bases are TGTGCCAGCAGTCAACAGGGGCCTAGCAATCAGCCCCAGCATTTT. Translating gives CASSQQGPSNQPQHF.

This sequence joins TRBV19 and TRBJ2-3, with TRBD2 identical over 10 bases. This CDR3 is built from 17 residues. The trim removed 4 bases at V and 6 bases at J, leaving 13 bases unmatched. Germline V gene lookup returns CDR1 LNHDA and CDR2 SQIVND (reference sequence). DNA for the CDR3: TGTGCCAGTAGTACCAGGACTAGCGGAACCTACCCGGATACGCAGTATTTT. Its protein is CASSTRTSGTYPDTQYF.

This clone was seen once. The chain links TRBV9 to TRBJ2-7, with 8 bases aligning to TRBD1. The CDR3 length is 15 residues. The germline gives CDR1 SGDLS, CDR2 YYNGEE. V trimming: 4 bases; J trimming: 4 bases; junction bases outside the gene matches: 10. CDR3 sequence: CASSPPTGGFYEQYV. The CDR3 nucleotides read TGTGCCAGCAGCCCCCCCACAGGGGGATTTTACGAGCAGTACGTC.

CDR3 loop: CASSSGTGMVNEQFF. In nucleotides, the CDR3 is TGTGCCAGCAGCTCCGGGACAGGGATGGTAAATGAGCAGTTCTTC. V and J are TRBV7-7 and TRBJ2-1, with 9 bases identical to TRBD1. The CDR3 has 15 amino acids. The germline V gene has CDR1 SSHAT and CDR2 FNYEAQ (reference sequence). V was clipped by 4 bases and J by 7 bases; unmatched bases: 8.

This chain uses TRBV6-5 with TRBJ1-1; TRBD1 might be the D (6 bases). The CDR3 loop spans 15 amino acids. The V and J ends lost 2 bases and 4 bases respectively, with 14 bases between them. Germline loops: CDR1 MNHEY, CDR2 SVGAGI. CDR3 nucleotide sequence: TGTGCCAGCAGTTACCCGGGGGCGGGGGGCACTGAAGCTTTCTTT. Translation: CASSYPGAGGTEAFF.

The chain combines TRBV6-6 with TRBJ2-3, with TRBD2 as a possible D gene (5 bases). V was shortened by 4 bases and J by 1 base, with 12 bases between the two germline ends. This CDR3 has 15 amino acids. CDR1 is MNHNY and CDR2 is SVGAGI in the germline V gene (reference sequence). CDR3 region: CASSSGLSGTDTQYF. The CDR3 region has the DNA TGTGCCAGCAGTTCCGGACTTAGTGGCACAGATACGCAGTATTTT.

The J gene is TRBJ1-5, the V gene TRBV21-1. TRBV21-1 is a pseudogene locus. CDR3 length: 19 amino acids. CDR3 sequence: CASSKGSWGRVIGNQPQHF. Written as DNA, the CDR3 is TGTGCCAGCAGCAAAGGGTCTTGGGGGAGGGTTATAGGCAATCAGCCCCAGCATTTT.

This chain links TRBV7-2 with TRBJ2-1; perhaps D is TRBD1 or TRBD2 (6 bases each). This CDR3 has 14 residues. Germline CDR1 SGHTA, CDR2 FQGNSA. Trimming shortened V by 5 bases and J by 8 bases, and 16 bases separated the two germline ends. The chain's CDR3 is CASSMDWGADEQFF. In DNA form, the CDR3 reads TGTGCCAGCAGCATGGATTGGGGGGCGGATGAGCAGTTCTTC.

The sample holds a few counts of this clone. V usage is TRBV7-9 and J usage is TRBJ2-3; TRBD1 is a possible D gene (5 bases). V shed 3 bases and J shed 6 bases, with 13 bases lying between them. Germline V CDR1 and CDR2: SEHNR, FQNEAQ (reference sequence). The CDR3 has 14 amino acids. The CDR3 sequence: CASSFWGLEDTQYF. The CDR3 nucleotides are TGTGCCAGCAGCTTCTGGGGCCTGGAGGATACGCAGTATTTT.